Below are 32 T cell receptor beta chains sequenced from a single sample in a study of T cells after yellow fever vaccination. TCRdb ran MiXCR on the 5' RACE reads and lists one entry per CDR3 protein. The sample carries hundreds of thousands of distinct CDR3 sequences, over 3.5% recorded once. Source: PBMCs, taken 5 days after the yellow fever booster vaccination. Receptors were obtained from a man between 18 and 29 years old who received the YFV17D yellow fever vaccine.

V usage is TRBV7-9 and J usage is TRBJ1-1, with 11 bases matching TRBD1. The germline CDR1 and CDR2 sequences are SEHNR and FQNEAQ (reference sequence). With 5 bases clipped from V and 3 bases from J, the junction kept 8 bases outside the gene matches. This CDR3 contains 16 residues. CDR3: CASSQGQGALDTEAFF. As DNA, the CDR3 is TGTGCCAGCAGCCAAGGACAGGGGGCTTTGGACACTGAAGCTTTCTTT.

This clonotype was recorded a few times. V and J are TRBV7-2 and TRBJ1-6; 7 positions agree with TRBD1. V dropped 5 bases and J dropped 3; count of bases not matched to a gene: 16. The CDR3 loop spans 19 amino acids. CDR1 is SGHTA, CDR2 FQGNSA, per germline. DNA for the CDR3: TGTGCCAGCAGCCCGACTTTTTACAGGGGTATTCACTATAATTCACCCCTCCACTTT. Protein: CASSPTFYRGIHYNSPLHF.

Ten or more counts support this clonotype. The J gene is TRBJ2-1, the V gene TRBV29-1; tentatively, D is TRBD1 (6 bases). Per germline, CDR1 SQVTM and CDR2 ANQGSEA. The CDR3 totals 15 residues. The ends were cut back, 7 bases at V and 0 bases at J, with 16 bases in the middle. The CDR3: CSALRGRSSYNEQFF. The CDR3 nucleotides are TGCAGCGCCTTAAGGGGGAGAAGCTCCTACAATGAGCAGTTCTTC.

This clonotype was detected ten times or more. The chain has TRBV6-5 and TRBJ1-1; D remains unclear. Germline loops: CDR1 MNHEY, CDR2 SVGAGI. The length of the CDR3 is 13 residues. V was cut by 6 bases and J by 1 base, with 9 bases left in between. This CDR3 reads CASREGTNTEAFF. The CDR3 nucleotides are TGTGCCAGCAGGGAGGGAACGAACACTGAAGCTTTCTTT.

V gene TRBV5-1 combines with J gene TRBJ1-2, with D perhaps matching TRBD1 (6 bases). The length of the CDR3 is 13 residues. Germline lookup yields CDR1 SGHRS and CDR2 YFSETQ. Between the trimmed V and J ends, which lost 6 bases and 4 bases, there was a span of 13 bases. The CDR3 bases are TGCGCCAGCACCGTCGGGGGGCTCTATGGCTACACCTTC. Translation: CASTVGGLYGYTF. Supplemented by reference TRBV5-1 and TRBJ1-2, the full variable domain reads KAGVTQTPRYLIKTRGQQVTLSCSPISGHRSVSWYQQTPGQGLQFLFEYFSETQRNKGNFPGRFSGRQFSNSRSEMNVSTLELGDSALYLCASTVGGLYGYTFGSGTRLTVV.

This clonotype was picked up many times. The rearrangement uses TRBV7-9 and TRBJ1-1; D gene uncertain. V lost 0 bases to trimming and J lost 5 bases, with 7 bases between them. Germline CDR1 is SEHNR and CDR2 is FQNEAQ (reference sequence). CDR3 size: 13 residues. CDR3 sequence (DNA): TGTGCCAGCAGCTTAGCCATTCGGACTGAAGCTTTCTTT. The encoded protein is CASSLAIRTEAFF.

The V call is TRBV2, the J call TRBJ1-5; no clear D gene. Trimming pared 3 bases from V and 2 bases from J, leaving 8 bases between. This CDR3 region has 14 residues. From germline, CDR1 is SNHLY and CDR2 FYNNEI. The CDR3 protein is CASSDVGRNQPQHF. The CDR3 coding sequence is TGTGCCAGCAGTGATGTAGGGCGCAATCAGCCCCAGCATTTT.

The genes are TRBV4-3 and TRBJ2-5; 7 nucleotides match TRBD2. Germline CDR1 and CDR2: LGHNA and YSLEER. There are 15 residues in the CDR3. J was trimmed by 4 bases and V by 0 bases; bases with no gene match: 5. The CDR3 loop is CASSQEPGGAETQYF. CDR3 in DNA: TGCGCCAGCAGCCAAGAACCGGGGGGTGCAGAGACCCAGTACTTC.

This clonotype was counted between two and nine times. The V call is TRBV5-1, the J call TRBJ1-1, with D perhaps matching TRBD1 (6 bases). Looked up from germline, CDR1 is SGHRS and CDR2 is YFSETQ. The CDR3 is 12 amino acids. The ends were cut back, 4 bases at V and 5 bases at J, with 9 bases in the middle. The CDR3 region is CASSPDRTEAFF. Written as DNA, the CDR3 is TGCGCCAGCAGCCCAGACAGGACTGAAGCTTTCTTT.

This clonotype was detected only a few times. The chain carries TRBV9 and TRBJ2-3; D gene unclear. V was trimmed by 4 bases and J by 2 bases, leaving 14 bases between them. The CDR3 contains 15 residues. Looked up from germline, CDR1 is SGDLS and CDR2 is YYNGEE. CDR3 sequence: CASSPSSGTTDTQYF. CDR3 DNA sequence: TGTGCCAGCAGCCCCAGCTCGGGTACCACAGATACGCAGTATTTT.

The V call is TRBV18, the J call TRBJ2-1; D ambiguous. CDR3 length equals 16 residues. Deletions cut 6 bases from V and 4 bases from J, with 19 bases between. Germline CDR1 reads KGHSH; CDR2 reads LQKENI. In DNA, the CDR3 is TGTGCCAGCTCCCACCCCGGCGCGGTAAGGTACAATGAGCAGTTCTTC. This translates into CASSHPGAVRYNEQFF.

The chain recombines TRBV7-2 with TRBJ2-3, with D possibly matching TRBD2 (5 bases). The CDR3 has 16 residues. Germline assignment: CDR1 SGHTA and CDR2 FQGNSA. V gave up 6 bases and J gave up 0 bases, with 16 bases separating them. CDR3 sequence reads: CASSGWRVTSTDTQYF. Here the CDR3 DNA reads TGTGCCAGCAGTGGGTGGCGGGTAACTAGCACAGATACGCAGTATTTT.

The chain is built from TRBV7-2 and TRBJ2-1; D is unclear. Trimming removed 3 bases at V and 9 bases at J, with 9 bases between. The CDR3 is made up of 12 amino acids. Germline lookup yields CDR1 SGHTA and CDR2 FQGNSA. The CDR3: CASSFAAAEQFF. The CDR3 coding sequence is TGTGCCAGCAGCTTCGCAGCAGCTGAGCAGTTCTTC.

This clonotype was seen more than once but under ten times. The rearrangement joins TRBV27 to TRBJ2-5; no firm D call. CDR1 and CDR2 (germline): MNHEY, SMNVEV (reference sequence). The CDR3 runs to 13 residues. The germline V and J ends were trimmed by 3 bases and 2 bases, with 7 bases remaining between them. The CDR3 DNA follows: TGTGCCAGCAGTTTGATCTGGCAAGAGACCCAGTACTTC. Translation: CASSLIWQETQYF.

This clonotype has a handful of counts. The V gene is TRBV19, the J gene TRBJ2-7; D perhaps matches TRBD2 (5 bases). The V gene's germline CDR1 is LNHDA and CDR2 SQIVND (reference sequence). The CDR3 loop spans 15 amino acids. V was pared by 1 base and J by 5 bases, with 15 bases between. In DNA form, the CDR3 reads TGTGCCAGTAGTATAGGGGAGTATGGTTTCAACGAGCAGTACTTC. It yields the protein CASSIGEYGFNEQYF.

The chain is built from TRBV6-5 and TRBJ1-1, with TRBD1 identical over 7 bases. Germline assignment: CDR1 MNHEY and CDR2 SVGAGI. Trimming at V came to 6 bases and at J to 0 bases, leaving 16 bases not matched to a gene. This CDR3 region has 18 residues. The CDR3 reads CASSQRRPGQIMNTEAFF. DNA for the CDR3: TGTGCCAGCAGCCAGAGGAGACCGGGACAGATTATGAACACTGAAGCTTTCTTT.

As DNA, the CDR3 is TGTGCCAGCAGTTACGAGGGGACCCGACCCGGTGAAAAACTGTTTTTT. Translation: CASSYEGTRPGEKLFF. The chain uses TRBV6-5 and TRBJ1-4; D is perhaps TRBD1 (5 bases). Germline CDR1 MNHEY, CDR2 SVGAGI. V lost 2 bases and J 7 bases, leaving 17 bases between the germline ends. This CDR3 has 16 amino acids.

Ten or more counts support this clonotype. This chain connects TRBV5-1 to TRBJ2-2, with unresolved D. The CDR3 contains 14 residues. V was clipped by 6 bases and J by 6 bases, with 15 bases between them. CDR1 is SGHRS and CDR2 is YFSETQ in the germline V gene. CDR3 residues: CASKEQLLPGELFF. The CDR3 DNA reads as TGCGCCAGCAAGGAGCAGCTCCTCCCCGGGGAGCTGTTTTTT.

J is TRBJ1-1 and V is TRBV7-6, with TRBD1 as a possible D gene (5 bases). Trimming cost V 3 bases and J 4 bases, with 12 bases left between them. The CDR3 contains 14 residues. Germline-derived CDR1 and CDR2 are SGHVS and FNYEAQ. Written as DNA, the CDR3 is TGTGCCAGCAGCTTGGGGGAGGACTTCACTGAAGCTTTCTTT. Protein: CASSLGEDFTEAFF.

This clonotype turned up a few times. The chain is built from TRBV15 and TRBJ2-1; D is possibly TRBD2 (6 bases). The CDR3 has 15 amino acids. V lost 3 bases and J lost 5, with 14 bases in between. CDR1 is LNHNV and CDR2 is YYDKDF in the germline V gene (reference sequence). CDR3 in amino acids: CATSSGTYYHNEQFF. CDR3 bases: TGTGCCACCAGCAGCGGGACTTACTACCACAATGAGCAGTTCTTC. Based on the CDR3 plus reference TRBV15 and TRBJ2-1, the full variable domain is DAMVIQNPRYQVTQFGKPVTLSCSQTLNHNVMYWYQQKSSQAPKLLFHYYDKDFNNEADTPDNFQSRRPNTSFCFLDIRSPGLGDTAMYLCATSSGTYYHNEQFFGPGTRLTVL.

This chain connects TRBV6-5 to TRBJ1-4, with D hard to call. In germline, CDR1 is MNHEY, CDR2 SVGAGI. The CDR3 runs to 13 residues. V dropped 4 bases and J dropped 6 bases, with 9 bases sitting between them. CDR3 sequence (DNA): TGTGCCAGCAGTTCGACGCCAGATGAAAAACTGTTTTTT. Residues: CASSSTPDEKLFF.

This chain joins TRBV10-3 and TRBJ2-1; no definite D call. Trimming stripped 9 bases from V and 8 bases from J, with 17 bases between. The CDR3 runs to 13 residues. Germline CDR1 is ENHRY and CDR2 is SYGVKD. CDR3 protein: CAMATQPGHEQFF. CDR3 sequence (DNA): TGTGCCATGGCGACACAACCCGGTCATGAGCAGTTCTTC.

The J gene is TRBJ1-4, the V gene TRBV7-2, with unresolved D. Germline lookup yields CDR1 SGHTA and CDR2 FQGNSA. V lost 2 bases to trimming and J lost 11 bases, with 12 bases between them. The CDR3 is 13 amino acids. The CDR3 DNA sequence: TGTGCCAGCAGCTTACTTCCCGGCGGCAAACTGTTTTTT. It encodes CASSLLPGGKLFF.

This clonotype has at least ten counts. The V and J genes are TRBV5-1 and TRBJ2-1; TRBD1 or TRBD2 may be the D gene (5 bases each). Germline CDR1 is SGHRS and CDR2 is YFSETQ. CDR3 size: 17 residues. The V gene lost 4 bases and the J gene lost 1 base, with 18 bases spanning the gap. The CDR3 loop is CASSGLFGAFSYNEQFF. CDR3 coding DNA: TGCGCCAGCAGCGGATTATTCGGGGCCTTTTCCTACAATGAGCAGTTCTTC.

This clonotype was found a few times. The V and J genes are TRBV2 and TRBJ2-1; perhaps TRBD1 as D (6 bases). V was trimmed by 7 bases and J by 1 base, leaving 14 bases between them. This CDR3 region has 15 residues. Per the germline V gene, CDR1 is SNHLY and CDR2 is FYNNEI. Here the CDR3 DNA reads TGTGCCAGCATGCGAAGGGGGTTTTCCTACAATGAGCAGTTCTTC. Protein: CASMRRGFSYNEQFF.

This clonotype showed up many times. The J gene is TRBJ1-4, the V gene TRBV29-1; D is possibly TRBD1 (6 bases). CDR1 is SQVTM, CDR2 ANQGSEA, per germline. The V end lost 7 bases, the J end lost 7 bases, and 16 bases lay between the germline ends. This CDR3 is 13 amino acids long. The CDR3 region is CSATRGGGEKLFF. The CDR3, as DNA: TGCAGCGCCACCCGGGGAGGGGGTGAAAAACTGTTTTTT.

The chain has TRBV5-6 and TRBJ2-7; 10 bases agree with TRBD1. CDR3 length equals 12 residues. V shed 3 bases and J 6 bases; nucleotides not matched to a gene: 0. The germline V gene has CDR1 SGHDT and CDR2 YYEEEE. CDR3 sequence: CASSWTGGEQYV. CDR3 DNA sequence: TGTGCCAGCAGCTGGACAGGGGGCGAGCAGTACGTC.

This clonotype was detected ten times or more. The V call is TRBV20-1, the J call TRBJ2-7; a possible D gene is TRBD2 (5 bases). The germline CDR1 and CDR2 sequences are DFQATT and SNEGSKA (reference sequence). V lost 0 bases and J 6 bases, leaving 15 bases between the germline ends. CDR3 length: 14 residues. CDR3 DNA: TGCAGTGCTAGAGATGGAACTAGGATCAGCGAGCAGTACTTC. It encodes CSARDGTRISEQYF.

The chain links TRBV12-3 or TRBV12-4 to TRBJ2-7; D may be TRBD1 (6 bases). This CDR3 region has 12 residues. The germline V and J ends were trimmed by 7 bases and 3 bases, with 10 bases remaining between them. The CDR3 nucleotides read TGTGCCAGCACCCCAGGGGACTACGAGCAGTACTTC. Translated: CASTPGDYEQYF.

The table lists this clonotype with many counts. The V call is TRBV7-8, the J call TRBJ2-5; D possibly uses TRBD1 or TRBD2 (5 bases each). The CDR3 contains 14 residues. V dropped 5 bases and J dropped 2 bases, with 12 bases sitting between them. Germline V gene data show CDR1 as SGHVS and CDR2 as FQNEAQ. CDR3 nucleotide sequence: TGTGCCAGCAGCCCGCGGAGGACACAAGAGACCCAGTACTTC. This sequence encodes CASSPRRTQETQYF.

This clonotype was seen many times. The rearrangement links TRBV5-1 to TRBJ2-2; no clear D gene. CDR1 and CDR2 (germline): SGHRS, YFSETQ. Trimming left V 2 bases short and J 5 bases short, with 16 bases between. The CDR3 runs 16 residues. CDR3 residues: CASSFNSLGDTGELFF. In nucleotides, the CDR3 is TGCGCCAGCAGCTTTAACAGCCTTGGGGATACCGGGGAGCTGTTTTTT.

The chain has TRBV10-3 and TRBJ2-2; 8 bases match TRBD1. V lost 6 bases and J lost 2; bases outside the gene matches: 8. Germline CDR1 and CDR2: ENHRY and SYGVKD. The CDR3 totals 16 residues. This CDR3 reads CAIRTGARTNTGELFF. In nucleotides, the CDR3 is TGTGCCATCAGGACAGGGGCCCGAACTAACACCGGGGAGCTGTTTTTT.